A single sample is the source of the 8 T cell receptor beta chains below, sequenced in a study of T cell repertoires in cytomegalovirus infection. Each CDR3 protein gets one entry after TCRdb re-called the reads with MiXCR. The table has some 150,000 distinct CDR3 sequences, 20% to 30% seen once; the top ten hold 9.5% to 13%. The sample comprised PBMCs. The receptors stem from a human donor in good health (CMV status not recorded). Some clones in this sample may be carry-over from other donors' samples.

The chain combines TRBV6-2 or TRBV6-3 with TRBJ2-2, with 10 positions matching TRBD1. J was trimmed by 6 bases and V by 2 bases; bases with no gene match: 12. This CDR3 is 18 amino acids long. CDR1 and CDR2 from the germline V gene are MNHEY and SVGEGT. DNA for the CDR3: TGTGCCAGCAGTTACCCCGGGGGGGACAGGGGCCTCGCCGGGGAGCTGTTTTTT. This codes for CASSYPGGDRGLAGELFF.

V usage is TRBV20-1 and J usage is TRBJ2-3; no definite D call. Germline V gene data show CDR1 as DFQATT and CDR2 as SNEGSKA (reference sequence). V lost 3 bases and J lost 6, with 7 bases in between. CDR3 length: 11 residues. The CDR3 DNA follows: TGCAGTGCTAGGGCGAGGGATACGCAGTATTTT. It codes for CSARARDTQYF.

This clonotype was counted many times. The V call is TRBV7-3, the J call TRBJ1-2; TRBD1 matches at 7 bases. The CDR3 loop spans 16 amino acids. Germline-derived CDR1 and CDR2 are SGHTA and FQGTGA. The V segment lost 2 bases and the J segment 4 bases; nucleotides outside the gene matches: 10. CDR3 coding DNA: TGTGCCAGCAGCTTAGGAGGGACAGAAGTGGGCTATGGCTACACCTTC. It yields the protein CASSLGGTEVGYGYTF.

This chain links TRBV19 with TRBJ1-1; possible D gene TRBD1, 5 bases. Per germline, CDR1 LNHDA and CDR2 SQIVND (reference sequence). Trimming shortened V by 4 bases and J by 0 bases, and 12 bases separated the two germline ends. This CDR3 comprises 15 residues. The CDR3 nucleotides read TGTGCCAGTAGTAGGAGGGGAATAATGAACACTGAAGCTTTCTTT. The encoded protein is CASSRRGIMNTEAFF.

Many counts were recorded for this clonotype. The gene calls are TRBV20-1 and TRBJ1-3, with D uncertain. Trimming pared 2 bases from V and 2 bases from J, leaving 13 bases between. CDR1 is DFQATT, CDR2 SNEGSKA, per germline (reference sequence). The CDR3 has 15 amino acids. CDR3 nucleotides: TGCAGTGCTAGATTGAGGGAATTGGCTGGAAACACCATATATTTT. Its translation is CSARLRELAGNTIYF.

Only a few counts were recorded for this clonotype. The chain carries TRBV15 and TRBJ1-1; D unresolved. Trimming pared 0 bases from V and 4 bases from J, leaving 12 bases between. From germline, CDR1 is LNHNV and CDR2 YYDKDF (reference sequence). The CDR3 runs 15 residues. Here the CDR3 DNA reads TGTGCCACCAGCAGAGATCAGAGGGTTTCCACTGAAGCTTTCTTT. It is translated as CATSRDQRVSTEAFF.

The rearrangement links TRBV6-2 or TRBV6-3 to TRBJ2-1, with 8 bases that match TRBD1. Unmatched junction bases numbered 12, after V lost 9 bases and J lost 8 bases. This CDR3 is built from 14 residues. Germline V gives CDR1 MNHEY, CDR2 SVGEGT. The CDR3 loop reads CASSDRANFDEQFF. CDR3 bases: TGTGCCAGTTCGGACAGGGCAAATTTTGATGAGCAGTTCTTC.

This clonotype was detected only a few times. This chain uses TRBV28 with TRBJ2-5; D might be TRBD1 or TRBD2, each matching 6 bases. The V and J ends lost 4 bases and 1 base respectively, with 13 bases between them. The CDR3 is 15 amino acids. CDR1 is MDHEN, CDR2 SYDVKM, per germline. The CDR3 here is CASSSFPGAQETQYF. CDR3 nucleotides: TGTGCCAGCAGTTCATTCCCGGGGGCCCAAGAGACCCAGTACTTC.